The 18 T cell receptor beta chains below come from one sample, sequenced in a study of T cells after yellow fever vaccination. TCRdb independently ran MiXCR on the 5' RACE reads; one entry per CDR3 protein. The data show 300,000 to 350,000 distinct CDR3 sequences, 4% seen once. The input for sequencing was PBMCs, taken 5 days after the yellow fever booster vaccination. These receptors were taken from a man younger than 30 who received the YFV17D yellow fever vaccine.

This chain uses TRBV29-1 with TRBJ2-3, with D unresolved. The CDR3 contains 13 residues. CDR1 is SQVTM and CDR2 is ANQGSEA in the germline V gene. Trimming stripped 4 bases from V and 0 bases from J, with 8 bases between. CDR3 sequence (DNA): TGCAGCGTTGGTCACAGAAGCACAGATACGCAGTATTTT. The encoded protein is CSVGHRSTDTQYF.

This clonotype was seen many times. This chain joins TRBV4-1 and TRBJ2-4; tentative D call: TRBD1 (6 bases). Germline assignment: CDR1 MGHRA and CDR2 YSYEKL. The germline V and J ends were trimmed by 1 base and 3 bases, with 13 bases remaining between them. CDR3 length: 16 residues. CDR3 protein: CASSQGWGLGKNIQYF. CDR3 coding DNA: TGCGCCAGCAGCCAAGGATGGGGGCTTGGCAAAAACATTCAGTACTTC.

The chain has TRBV7-2 and TRBJ1-5; perhaps TRBD1 as D (6 bases). CDR1 SGHTA and CDR2 FQGNSA come from the germline V gene. There are 13 residues in the CDR3. The V end lost 4 bases, the J end lost 5 bases, and 9 bases lay between the germline ends. The CDR3 DNA follows: TGTGCCAGCAGCTGGGACATGGATCAGCCCCAGCATTTT. Its protein is CASSWDMDQPQHF.

This clonotype was detected only once. This may be a read error, as it is one base from a much larger clone. The rearrangement uses TRBV21-1 and TRBJ2-7; TRBD1 was called by the table and not checked on the DNA. TRBV21-1 is termed a pseudogene. The CDR3 has 18 amino acids. The CDR3: CASSKWRYRVRGIYEQYF. The CDR3 DNA follows: TGTGCCAGCAGCAAATGGCGGTACCGGGTCAGGGGTATCTACGAGCAGTACTTC.

This clonotype has only a few counts. CDR3 DNA sequence: TGCAGTGCCACCGTCGGGACAGCCTCCTACGAGCAGTACGTC. Encoded protein: CSATVGTASYEQYV. The chain has TRBV20-1 and TRBJ2-7, with 7 bases fitting TRBD1. Trimming took 6 bases from V and 0 from J; bases not matched to a gene: 8. This CDR3 contains 14 residues. Germline lookup yields CDR1 DFQATT and CDR2 SNEGSKA (reference sequence).

There are many counts of this clonotype. The J gene is TRBJ1-5, the V gene TRBV7-8; D not resolved. V lost 5 bases and J 1 base, leaving 15 bases between the germline ends. The CDR3 sequence is 16 residues long. Germline values: CDR1 SGHVS, CDR2 FQNEAQ. CDR3 DNA: TGTGCCAGCAGCGGTGGCGGCAGGATAAGCAATCAGCCCCAGCATTTT. This codes for CASSGGGRISNQPQHF.

The sample holds many counts of this clonotype. The J gene is TRBJ2-1, the V gene TRBV7-9, with D possibly called TRBD1 or TRBD2 (6 bases each). Germline V gene sequence: CDR1 SEHNR, CDR2 FQNEAQ (reference sequence). Trimming cost V 6 bases and J 4 bases, with 13 bases left between them. The CDR3 extends over 14 amino acids. The CDR3 bases are TGTGCCAGCAGTTCAAGGGGGGCATACAATGAGCAGTTCTTC. Its translation: CASSSRGAYNEQFF.

The rearrangement joins TRBV5-1 to TRBJ1-1, with 8 bases matching TRBD1. The germline gives CDR1 SGHRS, CDR2 YFSETQ. V shed 0 bases and J 3 bases; nucleotides not matched to a gene: 7. The CDR3 is made up of 16 amino acids. The CDR3 DNA reads as TGCGCCAGCAGCTTGGTCTCAGGGGGCGTTTACACTGAAGCTTTCTTT. This sequence encodes CASSLVSGGVYTEAFF.

This clonotype has a handful of counts. The chain joins TRBV7-9 to TRBJ2-7; D tentatively reads TRBD1 or TRBD2 (5 bases each). Germline V CDR1 and CDR2: SEHNR, FQNEAQ (reference sequence). The V end lost 0 bases, the J end lost 2 bases, and 17 bases lay between the germline ends. The CDR3 totals 17 residues. In nucleotides, the CDR3 is TGTGCCAGCAGCTTAGCGCCCGGGACCCCGAAACCCTACGAGCAGTACTTC. It translates to CASSLAPGTPKPYEQYF. Filled out from reference TRBV7-9 and TRBJ2-7, the complete variable domain reads DTGVSQNPRHKITKRGQNVTFRCDPISEHNRLYWYRQTLGQGPEFLTYFQNEAQLEKSRLLSDRFSAERPKGSFSTLEIQRTEQGDSAMYLCASSLAPGTPKPYEQYFGPGTRLTVT.

This clonotype was observed many times. The chain recombines TRBV20-1 with TRBJ1-1; 8 bases match TRBD1. V shed 6 bases, J shed 1 base, and the junction held 16 bases outside the gene matches. CDR1 is DFQATT and CDR2 is SNEGSKA in the germline V gene (reference sequence). The CDR3 contains 17 residues. Here the CDR3 reads CSALEVYRGSSNTEAFF. Written as DNA, the CDR3 is TGCAGTGCCCTAGAGGTTTACAGGGGGAGTTCGAACACTGAAGCTTTCTTT.

This clonotype was detected many times. This sequence joins TRBV20-1 and TRBJ2-3; perhaps D is TRBD1 or TRBD2 (5 bases each). This CDR3 comprises 14 residues. Germline CDR1 and CDR2: DFQATT and SNEGSKA (reference sequence). CDR3 coding DNA: TGCAGCGGAAAGGGGACCCCTAGCACAGATACGCAGTATTTT. It codes for CSGKGTPSTDTQYF.

At least ten counts were recorded for this clonotype. The rearrangement uses TRBV30 and TRBJ2-4, with 8 bases lining up with TRBD2. V shed 5 bases and J 5 bases; nucleotides not matched to a gene: 8. This CDR3 is 14 amino acids long. Per the germline V gene, CDR1 is GTSNPN and CDR2 is SVGIG (reference sequence). CDR3 sequence: CAWHRGAGENIQYF. The CDR3 bases are TGTGCCTGGCACCGGGGAGCGGGGGAAAACATTCAGTACTTC. Combining the CDR3 with reference TRBV30 and TRBJ2-4 gives the whole variable domain SQTIHQWPATLVQPVGSPLSLECTVEGTSNPNLYWYRQAAGRGLQLLFYSVGIGQISSEVPQNLSASRPQDRQFILSSKKLLLSDSGFYLCAWHRGAGENIQYFGAGTRLSVL.

This clonotype turned up a few times. The chain employs TRBV6-2 or TRBV6-3 and TRBJ1-2; perhaps TRBD1 as D (5 bases). V shed 7 bases and J shed 6 bases, with 15 bases lying between them. Germline V gene sequence: CDR1 MNHEY, CDR2 SVGEGT. The CDR3 spans 13 residues. The CDR3 loop is CASTYGGADGYTF. CDR3 coding DNA: TGTGCCAGCACCTACGGAGGGGCGGATGGCTACACCTTC.

Ten or more counts support this clonotype. This chain uses TRBV12-3 or TRBV12-4 with TRBJ2-1, with D perhaps matching TRBD1 (5 bases). V was cut by 2 bases and J by 4 bases, with 12 bases left in between. CDR3 length: 15 residues. Here the CDR3 DNA reads TGTGCCAGCAGTTTATGGCAGGGCTCTTACAATGAGCAGTTCTTC. Translation: CASSLWQGSYNEQFF.

The chain recombines TRBV12-3 or TRBV12-4 with TRBJ2-7, with 9 nucleotides matching TRBD1. The trim removed 4 bases at V and 3 bases at J, leaving 13 bases unmatched. The CDR3 has 17 residues. The CDR3 loop reads CASSSTPGTGISYEQYF. CDR3 DNA: TGTGCCAGCAGTTCGACCCCAGGGACAGGGATTAGCTACGAGCAGTACTTC.

This clonotype was counted only a few times. The chain recombines TRBV5-1 with TRBJ2-5, with TRBD1 identical over 8 bases. The CDR3 is 15 residues long. The ends lost 4 bases at V and 3 bases at J; junction bases unmatched: 8. The germline gives CDR1 SGHRS, CDR2 YFSETQ. For the CDR3, the DNA is TGCGCCAGCAGCGTTTCAGGGGGCGCGGAAGAGACCCAGTACTTC. Encoded protein: CASSVSGGAEETQYF.

In its sample, this clonotype was seen many times. The gene calls are TRBV2 and TRBJ2-5; TRBD1 matches 8 bases. The V and J ends lost 11 bases and 4 bases, in that order; junction bases with no gene match: 6. The germline V gene has CDR1 SNHLY and CDR2 FYNNEI. The CDR3 is 12 residues long. CDR3 amino acids: CAYRGVAETQYF. Written as DNA, the CDR3 is TGTGCCTACAGGGGGGTCGCAGAGACCCAGTACTTC.

This clonotype has a handful of counts. V usage is TRBV7-8 and J usage is TRBJ2-1; 7 bases map to TRBD2. Germline loops: CDR1 SGHVS, CDR2 FQNEAQ. The length of the CDR3 is 14 residues. Trimming cost V 7 bases and J 9 bases; bases outside gene matches: 12. Here the CDR3 reads CASTPLGGFGEQFF. The CDR3 DNA follows: TGTGCCAGCACCCCTCTGGGGGGGTTCGGTGAGCAGTTCTTC.